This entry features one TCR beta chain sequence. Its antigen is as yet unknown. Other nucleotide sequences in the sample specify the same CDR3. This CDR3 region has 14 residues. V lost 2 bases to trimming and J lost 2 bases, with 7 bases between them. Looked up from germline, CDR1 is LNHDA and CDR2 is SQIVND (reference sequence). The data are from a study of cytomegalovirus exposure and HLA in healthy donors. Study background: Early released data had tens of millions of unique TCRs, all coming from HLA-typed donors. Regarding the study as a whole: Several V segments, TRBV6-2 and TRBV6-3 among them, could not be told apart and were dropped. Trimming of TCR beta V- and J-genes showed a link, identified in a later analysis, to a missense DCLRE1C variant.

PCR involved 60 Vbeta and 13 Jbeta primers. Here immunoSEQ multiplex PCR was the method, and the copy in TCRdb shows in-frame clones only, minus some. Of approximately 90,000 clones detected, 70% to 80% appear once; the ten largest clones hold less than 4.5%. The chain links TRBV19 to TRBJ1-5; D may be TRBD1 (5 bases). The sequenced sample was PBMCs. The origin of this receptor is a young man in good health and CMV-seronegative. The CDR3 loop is CASSIRGGNQPQHF. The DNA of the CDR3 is TGTGCCAGTAGTATACGGGGGGGCAATCAGCCCCAGCATTTT.